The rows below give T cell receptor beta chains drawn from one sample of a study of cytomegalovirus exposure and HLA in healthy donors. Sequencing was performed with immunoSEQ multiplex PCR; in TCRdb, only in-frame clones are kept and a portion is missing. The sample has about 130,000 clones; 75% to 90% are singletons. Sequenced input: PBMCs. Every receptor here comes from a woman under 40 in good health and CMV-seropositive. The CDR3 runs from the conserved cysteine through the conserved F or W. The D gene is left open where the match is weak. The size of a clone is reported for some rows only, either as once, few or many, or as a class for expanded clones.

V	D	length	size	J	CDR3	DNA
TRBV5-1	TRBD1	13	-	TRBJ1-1	CASSWAVQGEAFF	TGCGCCAGCAGCTGGGCCGTACAGGGGGAAGCTTTCTTT
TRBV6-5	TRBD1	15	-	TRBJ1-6	CASSRKPSGGSPLHF	TGTGCCAGCAGTCGAAAACCTTCAGGGGGATCACCCCTCCACTTT
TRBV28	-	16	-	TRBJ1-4	CASSLGTGRLGEKLFF	TGTGCCAGCAGTTTAGGAACAGGTCGGCTTGGGGAAAAACTGTTTTTT
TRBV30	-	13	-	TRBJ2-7	CAWSVGSSYEQYF	TGTGCCTGGAGTGTAGGGAGCTCCTACGAGCAGTACTTC
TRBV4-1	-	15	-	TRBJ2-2	CASSQGPPGTGELFF	TGCGCCAGCAGCCAAGGACCCCCAGGGACCGGGGAGCTGTTTTTT
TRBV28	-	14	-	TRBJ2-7	CASSPDSRSYEQYF	TGTGCCAGCAGCCCCGACAGCCGCTCCTACGAGCAGTACTTC
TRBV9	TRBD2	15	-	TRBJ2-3	CASTYGLAGGDTQYF	TGTGCCAGCACCTATGGACTAGCGGGAGGGGATACGCAGTATTTT
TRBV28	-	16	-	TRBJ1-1	CASSSGLGGRHTEAFF	TGTGCCAGCAGTTCCGGCTTGGGGGGGAGGCACACTGAAGCTTTCTTT
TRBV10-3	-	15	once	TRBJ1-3	CAISEVRVSGNTIYF	TGTGCCATCAGTGAAGTCAGGGTCTCCGGAAACACCATATATTTT
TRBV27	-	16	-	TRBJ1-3	CASRPWGGSTGNTIYF	TGTGCCAGCAGGCCTTGGGGGGGGTCTACTGGAAACACCATATATTTT
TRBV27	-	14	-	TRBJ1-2	CASSLSGAIYGYTF	TGTGCCAGCAGTTTATCTGGTGCGATCTATGGCTACACCTTC
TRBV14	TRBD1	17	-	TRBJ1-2	CASSQDRYQGAVYGYTF	TGTGCCAGCAGCCAAGATCGTTACCAGGGGGCAGTTTATGGCTACACCTTC
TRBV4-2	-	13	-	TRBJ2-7	CASSKGLSYEQYF	TGTGCCAGCAGCAAGGGACTTTCCTACGAGCAGTACTTC
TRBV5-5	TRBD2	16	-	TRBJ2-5	CASSLVPLAGSETQYF	TGTGCCAGCAGCTTGGTCCCCCTAGCGGGGAGCGAGACCCAGTACTTC
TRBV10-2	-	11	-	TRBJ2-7	CASSEVSEQYF	TGCGCCAGCAGTGAGGTATCCGAGCAGTACTTC
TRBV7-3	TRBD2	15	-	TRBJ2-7	CASSQLAGGPGEQYF	TGTGCCAGCAGCCAACTAGCGGGAGGGCCTGGTGAGCAGTACTTC
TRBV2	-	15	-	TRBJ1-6	CASSEGWGGESPLHF	TGTGCCAGCAGTGAAGGATGGGGGGGCGAATCACCCCTCCACTTT
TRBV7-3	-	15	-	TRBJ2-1	CASSLMGGVGNEQFF	TGTGCCAGCAGCTTAATGGGGGGTGTAGGGAATGAGCAGTTCTTC
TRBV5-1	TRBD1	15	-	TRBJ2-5	CASSLLGTAEETQYF	TGCGCCAGCAGCTTGTTAGGGACAGCGGAAGAGACCCAGTACTTC
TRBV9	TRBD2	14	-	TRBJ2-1	CASSVDGRWNEQFF	TGTGCCAGCAGCGTAGACGGGAGGTGGAATGAGCAGTTCTTC
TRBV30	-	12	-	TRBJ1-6	CAWRESSSPLHF	TGTGCCTGGAGGGAGAGTAGTTCACCCCTCCACTTT
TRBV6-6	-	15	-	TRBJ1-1	CASSYFRSANTEAFF	TGTGCCAGCAGTTATTTTAGGAGCGCGAACACTGAAGCTTTCTTT
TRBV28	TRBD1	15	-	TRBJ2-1	CASSPGTGSYNEQFF	TGTGCCAGCAGTCCTGGGACAGGCAGTTACAATGAGCAGTTCTTC
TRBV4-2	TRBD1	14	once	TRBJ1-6	CASSLDRGNSPLHF	TGTGCCAGCAGCCTCGACAGGGGGAATTCACCCCTCCACTTT
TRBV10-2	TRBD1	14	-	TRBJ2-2	CASSDRGGSGELFF	TGCGCCAGCAGCGACAGGGGAGGATCCGGGGAGCTGTTTTTT
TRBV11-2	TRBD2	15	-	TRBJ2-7	CASSLLRGGSGEQYF	TGTGCCAGCAGCTTATTGCGGGGAGGGTCGGGGGAGCAGTACTTC
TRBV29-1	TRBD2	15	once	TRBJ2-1	CSVSSLAGEAHEQFF	TGCAGCGTTTCCTCACTAGCGGGCGAAGCCCATGAGCAGTTCTTC
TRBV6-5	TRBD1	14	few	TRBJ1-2	CASSSPSGGRGYTF	TGTGCCAGCAGTTCGCCTTCAGGGGGCCGTGGCTACACCTTC
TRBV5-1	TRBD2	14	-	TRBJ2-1	CASSWTSGNDEQFF	TGCGCCAGCAGCTGGACTAGCGGGAACGATGAGCAGTTCTTC
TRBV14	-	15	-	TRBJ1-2	CASSQGHPLNYGYTF	TGTGCCAGCAGCCAAGGACACCCTCTTAACTATGGCTACACCTTC
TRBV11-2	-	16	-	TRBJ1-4	CASSFEGVATNEKLFF	TGTGCCAGCAGTTTCGAGGGGGTTGCAACTAATGAAAAACTGTTTTTT
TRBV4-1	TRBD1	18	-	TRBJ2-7	CASSQQPSRQGLVYEQYF	TGCGCCAGCAGCCAACAACCCTCCCGACAGGGATTGGTCTACGAGCAGTACTTC
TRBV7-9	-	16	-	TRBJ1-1	CSSSYSTALMNTEAFF	TGTTCCAGCAGCTATTCGACAGCCCTCATGAACACTGAAGCTTTCTTT
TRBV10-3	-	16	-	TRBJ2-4	CAISEFAVLAKNIQYF	TGTGCCATCAGTGAATTCGCGGTACTAGCCAAAAACATTCAGTACTTC
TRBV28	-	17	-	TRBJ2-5	CASSLLWADIPGETQYF	TGTGCCAGCAGTTTATTGTGGGCCGACATCCCAGGGGAGACCCAGTACTTC
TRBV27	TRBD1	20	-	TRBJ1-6	CASSLYSPGQGVLRDSPLHF	TGTGCCAGCAGTTTGTACAGCCCGGGACAGGGGGTTTTAAGGGATTCACCCCTCCACTTT
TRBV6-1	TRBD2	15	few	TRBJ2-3	CASSEVSGGADTQYF	TGTGCCAGCAGTGAAGTGAGCGGGGGGGCAGATACGCAGTATTTT
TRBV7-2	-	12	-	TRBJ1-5	CASSSLQQPQHF	TGTGCCAGCAGCTCCTTACAGCAGCCCCAGCATTTT
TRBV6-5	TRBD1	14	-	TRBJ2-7	CASSYSGGKYEQYF	TGTGCCAGCAGTTACTCAGGGGGCAAGTACGAGCAGTACTTC
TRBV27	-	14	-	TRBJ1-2	CASSPLSGAEGYTF	TGTGCCAGCAGTCCCCTTAGCGGGGCGGAAGGCTACACCTTC
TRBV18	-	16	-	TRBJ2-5	CASSPIVGVVQETQYF	TGTGCCAGCTCACCAATTGTGGGAGTGGTGCAAGAGACCCAGTACTTC
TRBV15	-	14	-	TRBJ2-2	CATSRPPGTGELFF	TGTGCCACCAGCAGGCCACCGGGGACCGGGGAGCTGTTTTTT
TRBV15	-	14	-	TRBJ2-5	CATSRVGGQKTQYF	TGTGCCACCAGCAGAGTTGGGGGACAAAAGACCCAGTACTTC
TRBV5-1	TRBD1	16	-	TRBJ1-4	CASSFRQGGSNEKLFF	TGCGCCAGCAGCTTTCGACAGGGAGGATCTAATGAAAAACTGTTTTTT
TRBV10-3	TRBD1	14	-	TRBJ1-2	CAISPGTGDRGYTF	TGTGCCATCAGCCCCGGGACAGGGGATCGGGGCTACACCTTC
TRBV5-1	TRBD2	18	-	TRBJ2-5	CASSPGTSGGGPSETQYF	TGCGCCAGCAGCCCCGGGACTAGCGGGGGGGGACCCTCAGAGACCCAGTACTTC
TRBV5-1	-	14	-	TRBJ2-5	CASSLPPLGQTQYF	TGCGCCAGCAGCTTACCCCCCTTGGGGCAGACCCAGTACTTC
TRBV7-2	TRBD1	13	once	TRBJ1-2	CASSPGGPYGYTF	TGTGCCAGCAGCCCAGGGGGCCCCTATGGCTACACCTTC
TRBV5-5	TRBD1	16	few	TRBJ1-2	CASSLVGQPANYGYTF	TGTGCCAGCAGCTTGGTGGGACAGCCTGCAAACTATGGCTACACCTTC
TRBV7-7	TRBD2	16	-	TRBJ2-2	CASSLSGTSIAGELFF	TGTGCTAGCAGCCTAAGCGGGACTAGCATAGCCGGGGAGCTGTTTTTT